Listed here are 20 T cell receptor beta chains from one sample, sequenced in a study of T cells in Graves' hyperthyroidism and ophthalmopathy. RNA transcripts were the template for amplifying TCR beta CDR3 regions. First-round RT-PCR with HTBI primers amplified the TCR CDR3 region. TCRdb redid the calling of the multiplex PCR reads with MiXCR, one entry per CDR3 protein. The repertoire holds about 400,000 distinct CDR3 sequences, with just under 15% as singletons. The sample was blood. All receptors derive from a woman aged 25 to 39 with Graves' hyperthyroidism.

This rearrangement joins TRBV10-2 to TRBJ2-3; weak D call: TRBD2 (6 bases). V lost 2 bases and J 6 bases, leaving 12 bases between the germline ends. Germline CDR1 WSHSY, CDR2 SAAADI. CDR3 size: 14 residues. In nucleotides, the CDR3 is TGCGCCAGCAGTGAGGGGCGGGATTGGGATACGCAGTATTTT. Amino acids: CASSEGRDWDTQYF.

The V call is TRBV11-1, the J call TRBJ1-1; D is unclear. V shed 1 base and J shed 10 bases, with 10 bases lying between them. The CDR3 sequence is 12 residues long. Germline V gene sequence: CDR1 SGHAT, CDR2 FQDESV (reference sequence). The CDR3 region has the DNA TGTGCCAGCAGCTTAGTGTATGGATCAGCTTTCTTT. Residues: CASSLVYGSAFF.

The chain recombines TRBV20-1 with TRBJ2-2; 9 bases match TRBD2. Germline CDR1 reads DFQATT; CDR2 reads SNEGSKA (reference sequence). V was pared by 3 bases and J by 3 bases, with 5 bases of the junction left unmatched. The CDR3 is 15 amino acids. The DNA for the CDR3 is TGCAGTGCTAGTATAGCGGGAGAGTACACCGGGGAGCTGTTTTTT. Its protein is CSASIAGEYTGELFF.

This clonotype was recorded at least ten times. CDR3: CASSSAGTGEKETQYF. CDR3 nucleotide sequence: TGTGCCAGTAGTAGCGCCGGGACAGGGGAAAAAGAGACCCAGTACTTC. The rearrangement links TRBV19 to TRBJ2-5, with 10 bases lining up with TRBD1. J lost 3 bases, V lost 4 bases, and 8 bases had no gene match. Germline V gives CDR1 LNHDA, CDR2 SQIVND (reference sequence). The CDR3 is made up of 16 amino acids.

The chain has TRBV10-1 and TRBJ2-1; 9 nucleotides agree with TRBD1. CDR1 and CDR2 from the germline V gene are WNHNN and SYGVQD (reference sequence). CDR3 size: 16 residues. The trim removed 2 bases at V and 7 bases at J, leaving 9 bases unmatched. As DNA, the CDR3 is TGCGCCAGCAGTGAGGCCCCGGGACAGGGTTCTAATGAGCAGTTCTTC. This codes for CASSEAPGQGSNEQFF.

This clonotype was seen only a few times. This chain's CDR3 is CATSDSGRLDTQYF. The CDR3 DNA follows: TGTGCCACCAGCGATAGCGGGAGGCTGGATACGCAGTATTTT. The chain carries TRBV24-1 and TRBJ2-3; 10 nucleotides align to TRBD2. The germline CDR1 and CDR2 sequences are KGHDR and SFDVKD. The CDR3 has 14 residues. With V trimmed by 7 bases and J by 6 bases, 6 bases remained unmatched.

This clonotype showed up many times. The genes are TRBV18 and TRBJ1-5; D remains unclear. CDR1 is KGHSH and CDR2 is LQKENI in the germline V gene. CDR3 length: 13 amino acids. Trimming took 6 bases from V and 5 from J, leaving 11 bases between them. The CDR3 bases are TGTGCCAGCTCTTTAGGAAACTATCAGCCCCAGCATTTT. This translates into CASSLGNYQPQHF. The whole variable domain, remainder taken from reference TRBV18 and TRBJ1-5, is NAGVMQNPRHLVRRRGQEARLRCSPMKGHSHVYWYRQLPEEGLKFMVYLQKENIIDESGMPKERFSAEFPKEGPSILRIQQVVRGDSAAYFCASSLGNYQPQHFGDGTRLSIL.

This clonotype was found many times. The V and J genes are TRBV20-1 and TRBJ2-5; D assignment may be TRBD1 or TRBD2 (5 bases each). This CDR3 spans 13 amino acids. The germline CDR1 and CDR2 sequences are DFQATT and SNEGSKA (reference sequence). Trimming removed 3 bases at V and 5 bases at J, with 13 bases between. The CDR3 sequence: CSARTGRTETQYF. CDR3 DNA sequence: TGCAGTGCTAGGACGGGACGCACCGAGACCCAGTACTTC.

This clonotype was picked up a small number of times. J is TRBJ2-7 and V is TRBV6-1; 9 nucleotides line up with TRBD1. CDR3 length: 14 amino acids. CDR1 MNHNS and CDR2 SASEGT come from the germline V gene. Trimming took 6 bases from V and 5 from J; bases not matched to a gene: 8. The CDR3 bases are TGTGCCAGCAGGGGGACAGGGTCTAGCCACGAGCAGTACTTC. Encoded protein: CASRGTGSSHEQYF.

Regarding this clonotype: With a much larger clone just one base away, this may be a read error. The chain uses TRBV3-1 and TRBJ2-1; no firm D call. V lost 1 base to trimming and J lost 8 bases, with 9 bases between them. CDR1 and CDR2 (germline): LGHDT, YNNKEL (reference sequence). The CDR3 has 13 residues. The CDR3 nucleotides read TGTGCCAGCAGCCAAGGAAATAACGATGAGCAGTTCTTC. Translation gives CASSQGNNDEQFF.

In its sample, this clonotype was seen a few times. This chain uses TRBV6-5 with TRBJ2-5; 8 bases are shared with TRBD1. CDR1 and CDR2 from the germline V gene are MNHEY and SVGAGI. The CDR3 is 17 amino acids. The trim removed 1 base at V and 5 bases at J, leaving 12 bases unmatched. The DNA of the CDR3 is TGTGCCAGCAGTTACTTTATGTTCCAGGGGGCGGGGGAGACCCAGTACTTC. Its protein product is CASSYFMFQGAGETQYF.

This clonotype was seen at least ten times. The CDR3 nucleotides read TGCGCCAGCAGGCCCGGGACGGAGCACACTGAAGCTTTCTTT. It specifies CASRPGTEHTEAFF. This chain joins TRBV5-1 and TRBJ1-1, with D tentatively TRBD1 (5 bases). CDR1 is SGHRS, CDR2 YFSETQ, per germline. CDR3 length: 14 residues. V lost 5 bases, J lost 3 bases, and 14 bases lay in between. Looking up the rest from reference TRBV5-1 and TRBJ1-1 gives the full variable domain: KAGVTQTPRYLIKTRGQQVTLSCSPISGHRSVSWYQQTPGQGLQFLFEYFSETQRNKGNFPGRFSGRQFSNSRSEMNVSTLELGDSALYLCASRPGTEHTEAFFGQGTRLTVV.

V and J are TRBV24-1 and TRBJ1-3; D ambiguous. V was shortened by 4 bases and J by 0 bases, with 9 bases between the two germline ends. The CDR3 totals 15 residues. CDR1 KGHDR and CDR2 SFDVKD come from the germline V gene. The CDR3 reads CATSEARTSGNTIYF. The CDR3 bases are TGTGCCACCAGTGAGGCCAGGACCTCTGGAAACACCATATATTTT.

In its sample, this clonotype was seen many times. The V and J genes are TRBV27 and TRBJ2-7; TRBD2 might be the D (5 bases). Germline V CDR1 and CDR2: MNHEY, SMNVEV (reference sequence). V shed 2 bases and J shed 2 bases, with 7 bases lying between them. The CDR3 loop spans 13 amino acids. The CDR3 loop reads CASSLEGAYEQYF. The DNA for the CDR3 is TGTGCCAGCAGTTTAGAGGGAGCCTACGAGCAGTACTTC.

This clonotype has ten or more counts. The chain couples TRBV30 to TRBJ2-7; the D gene is possibly TRBD1 (6 bases). Germline CDR1 reads GTSNPN; CDR2 reads SVGIG (reference sequence). The CDR3 is 13 amino acids. Between the trimmed V and J ends, which lost 7 bases and 2 bases, there was a span of 15 bases. CDR3 coding DNA: TGTGCCTTCCTTTGGGCAGGGGCCTACGAGCAGTACTTC. The encoded protein is CAFLWAGAYEQYF.

This clonotype was seen a handful of times. The CDR3 bases are TGTGCCAGCAGCCGACGACTCGAACAGGGTTTCTATGGCTACACCTTC. It translates to CASSRRLEQGFYGYTF. This chain links TRBV5-6 with TRBJ1-2; D possibly corresponds to TRBD1 (6 bases). The V end lost 4 bases, the J end lost 4 bases, and 20 bases lay between the germline ends. CDR3 length: 16 amino acids. CDR1 is SGHDT and CDR2 is YYEEEE in the germline V gene.

The rearrangement uses TRBV18 and TRBJ2-7; D is unclear. CDR1 and CDR2 from the germline V gene are KGHSH and LQKENI. This CDR3 region has 14 residues. The ends were cut back, 2 bases at V and 3 bases at J, with 11 bases in the middle. The CDR3 DNA is TGTGCCAGCTCACCAGGTGACTCGTTCTACGAGCAGTACTTC. Translation gives CASSPGDSFYEQYF.

Many counts were recorded for this clonotype. The rearrangement uses TRBV6-1 and TRBJ1-5; D remains unclear. Germline assignment: CDR1 MNHNS and CDR2 SASEGT. The CDR3 runs 14 residues. The V end was cut by 2 bases, the J end by 6 bases, with 11 bases between. The CDR3 coding sequence is TGTGCCAGCAGTGAAAGGATAGCTACTCAGCCCCAGCATTTT. Translation gives CASSERIATQPQHF.

This clonotype was seen ten or more times. The chain uses TRBV3-1 and TRBJ1-2, with TRBD1 identical over 7 bases. CDR3 length: 12 residues. Trimming at V came to 6 bases and at J to 3 bases, leaving 1 base not matched to a gene. Germline lookup yields CDR1 LGHDT and CDR2 YNNKEL (reference sequence). This CDR3 is CASSGTDYGYTF. The CDR3 coding sequence is TGTGCCAGCAGTGGGACAGACTATGGCTACACCTTC.

This clonotype was counted at least ten times. The chain couples TRBV6-8 to TRBJ1-1, with D possibly matching TRBD1 (6 bases). V lost 6 bases and J 1 base, leaving 18 bases between the germline ends. The germline V gene has CDR1 MNHGY and CDR2 SAAAGT. The CDR3 extends over 16 amino acids. CDR3 loop: CASREGGGDGNTEAFF. CDR3 nucleotide sequence: TGTGCCAGCAGGGAGGGGGGAGGTGACGGGAACACTGAAGCTTTCTTT.